This T cell receptor (beta chain) was sequenced for a study of cytomegalovirus exposure and HLA in healthy donors. Study-wide background: T cells numbering around 200 million yielded roughly 120 million unique TCR beta sequences in an earlier analysis.

Both 60 Vbeta primers and 13 Jbeta primers went into the PCR. Using immunoSEQ multiplex PCR, the repertoire was profiled, and TCRdb retains in-frame clones only, with some absent. In the table there are 64,000 or so clones, less than 75% of which are singletons. Trimming took off 8 bases at V and 7 bases at J, with 24 bases between the two ends. Germline V gives CDR1 SNHLY, CDR2 FYNNEI. This CDR3 is built from 15 residues. This chain links TRBV2 with TRBJ2-7; tentative D call: TRBD1 (5 bases). The clonotype was recovered from a man in his forties in good health and CMV-seropositive. Sequencing was performed on PBMCs. The CDR3 DNA reads TGTGCCAGCGGTGGCGGCAGGGCAAGTACGTTTGAGCAGTACTTC. Translated: CASGGGRASTFEQYF. Combining the CDR3 with reference TRBV2 and TRBJ2-7 gives the whole variable domain EPEVTQTPSHQVTQMGQEVILRCVPISNHLYFYWYRQILGQKVEFLVSFYNNEISEKSEIFDDQFSVERPDGSNFTLKIRSTKLEDSAMYFCASGGGRASTFEQYFGPGTRLTVT.